What follows are 20 T cell receptor beta chains derived from one specimen sequenced in a study of cytomegalovirus exposure and HLA in healthy donors. The PCR was carried out with 60 Vbeta primers and 13 Jbeta primers. The table came from immunoSEQ multiplex PCR; TCRdb's copy has only in-frame clones and leaves some out. The sample records over 75,000 clones, 64% being singletons. The sample consisted of PBMCs. The receptors derive from a human donor in good health.

This clone came up once. CDR3 in amino acids: CASSMGQLNTEAFF. For the CDR3, the DNA is TGTGCCAGCAGCATGGGACAGCTTAACACTGAAGCTTTCTTT. The chain carries TRBV7-9 and TRBJ1-1; the match to TRBD1 covers 7 bases. Germline V gives CDR1 SEHNR, CDR2 FQNEAQ (reference sequence). V shed 5 bases, J shed 2 bases, and the junction held 5 bases outside the gene matches. This CDR3 has 14 residues.

The CDR3 is CAWSVNKGGGSYNEQFF. The CDR3 DNA is TGTGCCTGGAGTGTAAATAAGGGCGGGGGCTCCTACAATGAGCAGTTCTTC. The chain carries TRBV30 and TRBJ2-1, with TRBD2 matching 7 bases. Germline-derived CDR1 and CDR2 are GTSNPN and SVGIG (reference sequence). The V segment lost 0 bases and the J segment 0 bases; nucleotides outside the gene matches: 8. The CDR3 is 17 residues long.

V usage is TRBV4-1 and J usage is TRBJ1-1; D is ambiguous. The CDR3 covers 15 residues. CDR1 MGHRA and CDR2 YSYEKL come from the germline V gene. Trimming left V 2 bases short and J 5 bases short, with 15 bases between. CDR3 in DNA: TGCGCCAGCAGCCAAAGGACGATAGGAGGGACTGAAGCTTTCTTT. Protein product: CASSQRTIGGTEAFF.

V usage is TRBV7-9 and J usage is TRBJ1-6, with TRBD1 matching over 8 bases. The CDR3 covers 16 residues. The junction had 11 bases not matched to a gene; V was cut back by 5 bases and J by 8 bases. Germline CDR1 is SEHNR and CDR2 is FQNEAQ (reference sequence). Here the CDR3 DNA reads TGTGCCAGCAGCCGAGACAGGGGTAGCGGGCATTCACCCCTCCACTTT. Protein product: CASSRDRGSGHSPLHF.

Notes on this clone: The same CDR3 is also encoded by other DNA sequences in this sample. The rearrangement joins TRBV29-1 to TRBJ2-5; 13 nucleotides line up with TRBD2. The length of the CDR3 is 13 residues. Trimming removed 5 bases from V and 5 bases from J; junction bases left unmatched: 2. Germline V gives CDR1 SQVTM, CDR2 ANQGSEA. Here the CDR3 reads CSVLTSGGETQYF. The CDR3 DNA is TGCAGCGTTCTGACTAGCGGGGGGGAGACCCAGTACTTC.

This sequence joins TRBV6-5 and TRBJ1-5; 8 bases fit TRBD1. Germline V gives CDR1 MNHEY, CDR2 SVGAGI. The junction had 4 bases not matched to a gene; V was cut back by 5 bases and J by 1 base. This CDR3 is 15 amino acids long. CDR3: CASSRTGSSNQPQHF. The DNA for the CDR3 is TGTGCCAGCAGTAGGACAGGGTCGAGCAATCAGCCCCAGCATTTT.

The chain links TRBV25-1 to TRBJ1-3, with no clear D. Trimming removed 3 bases at V and 4 bases at J, with 13 bases between. Germline assignment: CDR1 MGHDK and CDR2 SYGVNS. This CDR3 contains 15 residues. CDR3 loop: CASSEAGLAGNTIYF. As DNA, the CDR3 is TGTGCCAGCAGTGAGGCGGGTTTGGCGGGAAACACCATATATTTT.

In its sample, this clone was seen a few times. This chain links TRBV6-4 with TRBJ2-2, with 9 positions matching TRBD1. Losses at the gene ends were 0 bases for V and 9 bases for J; bases not matched to a gene: 8. Germline loops: CDR1 MRHNA, CDR2 SNTAGT. The CDR3 is 16 amino acids. CDR3 protein: CASSDSGQGTPRELFF. The CDR3 bases are TGTGCCAGCAGTGACTCGGGACAGGGTACCCCCCGGGAGCTGTTTTTT.

This clone was picked up one time. The chain has TRBV5-8 and TRBJ1-1; D is perhaps TRBD1 (5 bases). This CDR3 is 13 amino acids long. The V gene lost 4 bases and the J gene lost 2 bases, with 9 bases spanning the gap. Germline lookup yields CDR1 SGHTS and CDR2 YDEGEE. CDR3: CASSRTRNTEAFF. CDR3 DNA: TGTGCCAGCAGCCGGACACGTAACACTGAAGCTTTCTTT.

V and J are TRBV2 and TRBJ1-6, with TRBD1 identical over 7 bases. The CDR3 length is 15 residues. Germline lookup yields CDR1 SNHLY and CDR2 FYNNEI. Unmatched junction bases numbered 6, after V lost 4 bases and J lost 6 bases. This CDR3 reads CASSVIEGANSPLHF. CDR3 DNA: TGTGCCAGCAGTGTGATCGAGGGGGCTAATTCACCCCTCCACTTT.

The V gene is TRBV4-2, the J gene TRBJ1-4; the D gene is possibly TRBD1 (5 bases). Germline values: CDR1 LGHNA, CDR2 YNFKEQ. This CDR3 has 16 residues. V was cut by 0 bases and J by 7 bases, with 15 bases left in between. The CDR3 coding sequence is TGTGCCAGCAGCCAAGATAGGGGCAGTAAGCTTGAAAAACTGTTTTTT. Its translation is CASSQDRGSKLEKLFF.

The chain employs TRBV6-1 and TRBJ2-5, with D possibly TRBD1 on 5 matching bases. The CDR3 runs to 16 residues. V was shortened by 1 base and J by 2 bases, with 14 bases between the two germline ends. Per the germline V gene, CDR1 is MNHNS and CDR2 is SASEGT. In DNA form, the CDR3 reads TGTGCCAGCAGTGAAGGGCTGGGGCGGAAACAAGAGACCCAGTACTTC. It yields the protein CASSEGLGRKQETQYF.

The gene calls are TRBV19 and TRBJ1-1, with D hard to call. V was trimmed by 2 bases and J by 1 base, leaving 5 bases between them. Germline assignment: CDR1 LNHDA and CDR2 SQIVND (reference sequence). The CDR3 loop spans 13 amino acids. This CDR3 reads CASSINRNTEAFF. The CDR3 nucleotides read TGTGCCAGTAGTATAAACAGGAACACTGAAGCTTTCTTT.

The chain recombines TRBV19 with TRBJ2-2, with 7 nucleotides matching TRBD2. There are 14 residues in the CDR3. V was clipped by 6 bases and J by 1 base; unmatched bases: 2. CDR1 and CDR2 (germline): LNHDA, SQIVND (reference sequence). The CDR3 region has the DNA TGTGCCAGTAGGGCGGGGGTGAACACCGGGGAGCTGTTTTTT. It encodes CASRAGVNTGELFF.

V and J are TRBV5-4 and TRBJ2-1; 12 nucleotides align to TRBD2. V lost 7 bases to trimming and J lost 8 bases; unmatched junction nucleotides: 10. This CDR3 comprises 15 residues. The germline CDR1 and CDR2 sequences are SGHNT and YYREEE (reference sequence). The CDR3 DNA follows: TGTGCCAGCGCCCGGCTAGCGGGGGGGCTGGATGAGCAGTTCTTC. Its translation is CASARLAGGLDEQFF. Drawing the rest from reference TRBV5-4 and TRBJ2-1, the complete variable domain is ETGVTQSPTHLIKTRGQQVTLRCSSQSGHNTVSWYQQALGQGPQFIFQYYREEENGRGNFPPRFSGLQFPNYSSELNVNALELDDSALYLCASARLAGGLDEQFFGPGTRLTVL.

V usage is TRBV7-2 and J usage is TRBJ2-3; D unresolved. V gave up 1 base and J gave up 14 bases, with 13 bases separating them. The CDR3 is made up of 12 amino acids. Looked up from germline, CDR1 is SGHTA and CDR2 is FQGNSA. The CDR3: CASSLVDARMYF. DNA for the CDR3: TGTGCCAGCAGCTTAGTTGATGCCAGAATGTATTTT.

The chain has TRBV11-3 and TRBJ2-7; 12 nucleotides agree with TRBD2. From germline, CDR1 is SGHNT and CDR2 YENEEA. This CDR3 comprises 16 residues. The V segment lost 5 bases and the J segment 1 base; nucleotides outside the gene matches: 6. The CDR3 DNA follows: TGTGCCAGCAGCCTCCTCGGGACTAGCGGGTCCTACGAGCAGTACTTC. This encodes CASSLLGTSGSYEQYF.

A few counts support this clone. The chain is built from TRBV6-1 and TRBJ1-5; D remains ambiguous. V lost 7 bases to trimming and J lost 7 bases, with 11 bases between them. The CDR3 sequence is 12 residues long. Germline V gives CDR1 MNHNS, CDR2 SASEGT. The CDR3 region has the DNA TGTGCCAGCACCGTGTGGGCCCAGCCCCAGCATTTT. It codes for CASTVWAQPQHF.

The V and J genes are TRBV9 and TRBJ1-2, with TRBD1 identical over 9 bases. The CDR3 is 16 residues long. V dropped 4 bases and J dropped 0; count of bases not matched to a gene: 7. The germline CDR1 and CDR2 sequences are SGDLS and YYNGEE. The CDR3 nucleotides read TGTGCCAGCAGCCTTCCGGGACAGGGAGCTAACTATGGCTACACCTTC. It translates to CASSLPGQGANYGYTF.

Only a few counts were recorded for this clone. The V gene is TRBV5-4, the J gene TRBJ2-7, with D hard to call. With 4 bases removed from V and 0 bases from J, the gap between germline ends came to 8 bases. The V gene's germline CDR1 is SGHNT and CDR2 YYREEE (reference sequence). The CDR3 runs to 13 residues. CDR3 DNA sequence: TGTGCCAGCAGCCAGGCTCCCTCCTACGAGCAGTACTTC. Encoded protein: CASSQAPSYEQYF.